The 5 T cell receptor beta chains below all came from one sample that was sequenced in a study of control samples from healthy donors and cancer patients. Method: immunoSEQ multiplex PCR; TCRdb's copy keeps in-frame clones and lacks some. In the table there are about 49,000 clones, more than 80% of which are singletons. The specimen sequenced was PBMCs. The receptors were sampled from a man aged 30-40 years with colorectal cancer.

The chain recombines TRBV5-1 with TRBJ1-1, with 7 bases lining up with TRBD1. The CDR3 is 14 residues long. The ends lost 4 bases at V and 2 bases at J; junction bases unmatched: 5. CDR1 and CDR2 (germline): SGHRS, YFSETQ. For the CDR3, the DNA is TGCGCCAGCAGCGAGGACAGGACAAACACTGAAGCTTTCTTT. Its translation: CASSEDRTNTEAFF.

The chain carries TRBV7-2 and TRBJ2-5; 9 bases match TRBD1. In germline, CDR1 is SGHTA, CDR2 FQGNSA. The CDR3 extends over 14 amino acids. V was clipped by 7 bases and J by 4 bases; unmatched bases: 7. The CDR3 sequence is CASTQNRGLETQYF. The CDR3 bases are TGTGCCAGCACACAAAACAGGGGGCTAGAGACCCAGTACTTC.

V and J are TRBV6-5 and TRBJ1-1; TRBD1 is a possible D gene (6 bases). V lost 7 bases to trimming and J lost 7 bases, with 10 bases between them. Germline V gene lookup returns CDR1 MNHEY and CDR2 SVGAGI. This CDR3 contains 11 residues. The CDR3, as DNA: TGTGCCAGCACGAGGGGGGATGAAGCTTTCTTT. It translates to CASTRGDEAFF.

Written as DNA, the CDR3 is TGTGCCTGGAGAAGGCAAAGTAATGAGCAGTTCTTC. Amino acids: CAWRRQSNEQFF. V usage is TRBV30 and J usage is TRBJ2-1; D unclear. Germline-derived CDR1 and CDR2 are GTSNPN and SVGIG (reference sequence). The CDR3 totals 12 residues. The V and J ends lost 3 bases and 7 bases respectively, with 10 bases between them.

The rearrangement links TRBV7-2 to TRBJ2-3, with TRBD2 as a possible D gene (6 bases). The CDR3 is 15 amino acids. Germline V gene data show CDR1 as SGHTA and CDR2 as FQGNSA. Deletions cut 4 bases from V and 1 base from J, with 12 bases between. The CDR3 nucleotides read TGTGCCAGCAGCTCGGCCGGGGGTGGCACAGATACGCAGTATTTT. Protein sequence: CASSSAGGGTDTQYF.